The rows below give T cell receptor beta chains drawn from one sample of a study of pediatric ulcerative colitis. Clones were sequenced by immunoSEQ multiplex PCR, and TCRdb holds only the in-frame ones, with some missing. The sample includes over 35,000 clones, approximately 87% of them seen just once. The source material was blood. These receptors were taken from a girl aged 5 to 17 with moderate ulcerative colitis. Each CDR3 is given with its conserved first and last residue. A D gene is named only where the DNA matches it firmly. The listing skips clone size in some rows; elsewhere it reads once, few, many or a size class.

d_gene	v_gene	abundance	j_gene	CDR3nt	CDR3aa
TRBD1	TRBV27	-	TRBJ2-3	TGTGCCAGCAGGGGGACAGGTACAGATACGCAGTATTTT	CASRGTGTDTQYF
-	TRBV6-6	-	TRBJ2-3	TGTGCCAGCAGTTACTCCCAGACCCGAACGCAGTATTTT	CASSYSQTRTQYF
-	TRBV11-2	-	TRBJ1-2	TGTGCCAGCAGCTTAGGACAGGCTAACTATGGCTACACCTTC	CASSLGQANYGYTF
TRBD2	TRBV14	-	TRBJ2-4	TGTGCCAGCAGTCGTATAGCGGGGGCAAAAAACATTCAGTACTTC	CASSRIAGAKNIQYF
TRBD1	TRBV4-2	once	TRBJ1-4	TGTGCCAGCAGCCAAGATTTTCGGGGGGACAGGAATATAGGGTGGCTGTTTTTT	CASSQDFRGDRNIGWLFF
-	TRBV29-1	-	TRBJ1-2	TGCAGCGTTGAGCAAGGGGGAGGCTACACCTTC	CSVEQGGGYTF
TRBD2	TRBV28	-	TRBJ2-3	TGTGCCAGCAGTTTAGAGGGACTAGCGGTAGGCACAGATACGCAGTATTTT	CASSLEGLAVGTDTQYF
TRBD2	TRBV28	-	TRBJ2-7	TGTGCCAGCAGCAGCCAGGCGGGAGGGAGGTACTTC	CASSSQAGGRYF
TRBD1	TRBV19	-	TRBJ1-1	TGTGCCAGTAGTATCCTTCGACAGGGAGAAGCTTTCTTT	CASSILRQGEAFF
-	TRBV2	-	TRBJ1-3	TGTGCCAGTGTTAGCGGGACATCAGGAAACACCATATATTTT	CASVSGTSGNTIYF
-	TRBV7-9	-	TRBJ1-2	TGTGCCAGCAGCCTAAACGATCGGTCCTATGGCTACACCTTC	CASSLNDRSYGYTF
TRBD2	TRBV29-1	-	TRBJ2-5	TGCAGCGTTGCTAGCGGGATCGGAGAGACCCAGTACTTC	CSVASGIGETQYF
-	TRBV5-4	-	TRBJ2-1	TGTGCCAGCAGCTTGGTTCCGGCGAACCACAATGAGCAGTTCTTC	CASSLVPANHNEQFF
-	TRBV6-6	-	TRBJ1-1	TGTGCCAGCAGTTACTGGGAGGTCATGAACACTGAAGCTTTCTTT	CASSYWEVMNTEAFF
-	TRBV28	once	TRBJ1-2	TGTGCCAGCAGTTTCCGCACCCAGGTAGTGGGCTACACCTTC	CASSFRTQVVGYTF
-	TRBV5-1	-	TRBJ2-3	TGCGCCAGCAGTCTCGAGGTTGCTAGCACAGATACGCAGTATTTT	CASSLEVASTDTQYF
TRBD1	TRBV6-4	-	TRBJ2-3	TGTGCCAGCAGTCTACACCCGGGACAGCTTAGCACAGATACGCAGTATTTT	CASSLHPGQLSTDTQYF
-	TRBV6-5	once	TRBJ1-1	TGTGCCAGCAGTTACTCGGGGGTGGGAACTGAAGCTTTCTTT	CASSYSGVGTEAFF
-	TRBV11-2	-	TRBJ2-4	TGTGCCAGCAGCTTGGGCCTGGGGGCAGTTCAGTACTTC	CASSLGLGAVQYF
TRBD1	TRBV27	once	TRBJ2-3	TGTGCCAGCAGTTTCGGTCGCGGGACAGGGCCCACAGATACGCAGTATTTT	CASSFGRGTGPTDTQYF
-	TRBV5-1	-	TRBJ2-5	TGCGCCAGCAGCTTGCTCGGGGCCGCGAGAGGGGAGACCCAGTACTTC	CASSLLGAARGETQYF
-	TRBV7-9	-	TRBJ2-3	TGTGCCAGCAGCCTCCCCACAGATACGCAGTATTTT	CASSLPTDTQYF
TRBD1	TRBV4-2	few	TRBJ2-1	TGTGCCAGCAGCCAAGATGCGGCAGGGGGAAATGAGCAGTTCTTC	CASSQDAAGGNEQFF
-	TRBV28	-	TRBJ1-2	TGTGCCAGCAATCGACAGTACTATGGCTACACCTTC	CASNRQYYGYTF
TRBD2	TRBV4-1	-	TRBJ2-4	TGCGCCAGCAGCCAAGTCTCGGGGGGGCGCGCAGCCAAAAACATTCAGTACTTC	CASSQVSGGRAAKNIQYF
-	TRBV6-6	-	TRBJ1-1	TGTGCCAGCATCAAAGGGGTCCCAGGGAGTTGGTTCTTT	CASIKGVPGSWFF
-	TRBV4-2	-	TRBJ2-2	TGTGCCAGCAGCCGAGAGGCCCGAACAGGCACCGGGGAGCTGTTTTTT	CASSREARTGTGELFF
-	TRBV4-1	-	TRBJ2-3	TGCGCCAGCAGCCAAGACGGGAGTTTGGGCACAGATACGCAGTATTTT	CASSQDGSLGTDTQYF
-	TRBV6-5	-	TRBJ2-5	TGTGCCAGCAGTTACGAGCGGTTTGTGGAGACCCAGTACTTC	CASSYERFVETQYF
TRBD1	TRBV6-1	once	TRBJ2-7	TGTGCCAGCAGCGACAGGGAAGTATACGAGCAGTACTTC	CASSDREVYEQYF
-	TRBV5-6	-	TRBJ2-5	TGTGCCAGCAATTACCTAGAGACCCAGTACTTC	CASNYLETQYF
TRBD2	TRBV5-1	-	TRBJ2-7	TGCGCCAGCAGCTTGGAACTAGCGAGCTCCTACGAGCAGTACTTC	CASSLELASSYEQYF
TRBD2	TRBV5-1	-	TRBJ2-1	TGCGCCAGCAGCCTGACTAGCGGGGGGTATGAGCAGTTCTTC	CASSLTSGGYEQFF
-	TRBV4-1	-	TRBJ2-1	TGCGCCAGCAGCCGACTAGGCTTGAATGGCGAGCAGTTCTTC	CASSRLGLNGEQFF
-	TRBV30	once	TRBJ1-1	TGTGCCTGGAGTGTGAAGGGAGACACTGAAGCTTTCTTT	CAWSVKGDTEAFF
-	TRBV9	once	TRBJ2-1	TGTGCCAGCAGCGTGGGCCGGGCCTACAATGAGCAGTTCTTC	CASSVGRAYNEQFF
-	TRBV5-1	-	TRBJ1-1	TGCGCCAGCAGCTCCCGGGGATGGGACACTGAAGCTTTCTTT	CASSSRGWDTEAFF
-	TRBV7-6	-	TRBJ1-1	TGTGCCAGCAGCTTGCTCTTGGGAACTGAAGCTTTCTTT	CASSLLLGTEAFF
-	TRBV27	-	TRBJ2-1	TGTGCCAGCAGTTCAGGGTCCTACAATGAGCAGTTCTTC	CASSSGSYNEQFF
-	TRBV6-5	-	TRBJ1-2	TGTGCCAGCAGTGAAAAGGGCTACACCTTC	CASSEKGYTF
TRBD2	TRBV5-1	once	TRBJ2-4	TGCGCCAGCAGCTTGAGAGGGCTAGCGGGGGACCTAGCCAAAAACATTCAGTACTTC	CASSLRGLAGDLAKNIQYF
-	TRBV6-1	-	TRBJ1-2	TGTGCCAGCAGTCCCACTAGTTTATATGGCTACACCTTC	CASSPTSLYGYTF
-	TRBV13	-	TRBJ2-7	TGTGCCAGCAGCCCCGGGTCGGACATTGGGGTATTC	CASSPGSDIGVF
-	TRBV19	-	TRBJ2-7	TGTGCCAGTAGTTCCCAGGTCACAGGGCGCCCCCACGAGCAGTACTTC	CASSSQVTGRPHEQYF